The 12 T cell receptor beta chains reported below all come from one sample, sequenced in a study of vaccination effects on CD4 cells after COVID-19. Only in-frame clones appear in the TCRdb table, and some are missing; sequencing was by immunoSEQ multiplex PCR. Of more than 60,000 clones listed, just under 75% are singletons. At the end of around 11 days of culture, CD4+ T cells were isolated. As their vaccination, participants received two doses of either BNT162b2 or mRNA-1273. No antigens are known for them. The material sequenced was CD4+ T cells from PBMCs cultured without peptide, taken after COVID-19 vaccination. These receptor sequences come from a human donor who received a COVID-19 vaccine.

This clone was observed a handful of times. J is TRBJ2-7 and V is TRBV7-2; 7 nucleotides agree with TRBD1. This CDR3 region has 13 residues. Germline trimming cut 5 bases from V and 5 bases from J; bases unmatched to any gene: 6. The germline V gene encodes CDR1 SGHTA and CDR2 FQGNSA. Written as DNA, the CDR3 is TGTGCCAGCAGCGTACAAACAGGGGACGAGCAGTACGTC. It encodes CASSVQTGDEQYV.

V usage is TRBV7-3 and J usage is TRBJ2-2; D call uncertain. The ends were cut back, 2 bases at V and 6 bases at J, with 1 base in the middle. Germline loops: CDR1 SGHTA, CDR2 FQGTGA. The CDR3 is made up of 11 amino acids. The CDR3 nucleotides are TGTGCCAGCAGCTTATCCGGGGAGCTGTTTTTT. This codes for CASSLSGELFF. Using reference TRBV7-3 and TRBJ2-2 for the parts outside the CDR3, the full variable domain is GAGVSQTPSNKVTEKGKYVELRCDPISGHTALYWYRQSLGQGPEFLIYFQGTGAADDSGLPNDRFFAVRPEGSVSTLKIQRTERGDSAVYLCASSLSGELFFGEGSRLTVL.

The chain employs TRBV11-2 and TRBJ2-2; D is undetermined. Trimming stripped 5 bases from V and 6 bases from J, with 10 bases between. CDR3 length: 13 amino acids. Looked up from germline, CDR1 is SGHAT and CDR2 is FQNNGV. In DNA, the CDR3 is TGTGCCAGCAGCCCCCCGGGCGCCGGGGAGCTGTTTTTT. It translates to CASSPPGAGELFF.

The chain links TRBV3-1 (or the pseudogene TRBV3-2) to TRBJ2-5; D might be TRBD2 (7 bases). This CDR3 is built from 15 residues. The V gene's germline CDR1 is LGHDT and CDR2 YNNKEL (reference sequence). The ends were cut back, 8 bases at V and 5 bases at J, with 21 bases in the middle. In DNA, the CDR3 is TGTGCCAGCTTCGGGAGGAACAGGGAGGGTGAGACCCAGTACTTC. Residues: CASFGRNREGETQYF.

In its sample, this clone was seen a few times. This rearrangement joins TRBV6-2 or TRBV6-3 to TRBJ1-1; D remains unclear. This CDR3 has 14 residues. Germline V gene data show CDR1 as MNHEY and CDR2 as SVGEGT. V was trimmed by 6 bases and J by 5 bases, leaving 16 bases between them. CDR3 protein: CASSPVEVRTEAFF. DNA for the CDR3: TGTGCCAGCAGCCCGGTCGAAGTCCGGACTGAAGCTTTCTTT.

The rearrangement uses TRBV18 and TRBJ2-7, with 9 bases aligning to TRBD2. V shed 2 bases and J 4 bases; nucleotides not matched to a gene: 6. The CDR3 runs 15 residues. The germline CDR1 and CDR2 sequences are KGHSH and LQKENI. CDR3 loop: CASSPGLAGIYEQYV. Written as DNA, the CDR3 is TGTGCCAGCTCACCAGGGCTAGCGGGGATATACGAGCAGTACGTC.

The V call is TRBV19, the J call TRBJ2-3, with D hard to call. With 3 bases removed from V and 2 bases from J, the gap between germline ends came to 6 bases. This CDR3 has 13 residues. Germline CDR1 LNHDA, CDR2 SQIVND (reference sequence). The CDR3 sequence: CASSISDTDTQYF. CDR3 in DNA: TGTGCCAGTAGTATCTCAGACACAGATACGCAGTATTTT.

The CDR3 loop is CASSQQETQYF. Here the CDR3 DNA reads TGTGCCAGCAGTCAACAAGAGACCCAGTACTTC. The chain couples TRBV2 to TRBJ2-5; D is ambiguous. Trimming stripped 5 bases from V and 2 bases from J, with 3 bases between. The CDR3 extends over 11 amino acids. Per the germline V gene, CDR1 is SNHLY and CDR2 is FYNNEI.

The CDR3 bases are TGTGCCAGCAGTTTCGGAGGTCGAGGCTACACCTTC. Amino acid sequence: CASSFGGRGYTF. The chain has TRBV28 and TRBJ1-2; no definite D call. The CDR3 contains 12 residues. Trimming took 3 bases from V and 8 from J, leaving 10 bases between them. Germline CDR1 reads MDHEN; CDR2 reads SYDVKM.

The chain is built from TRBV5-1 and TRBJ1-6, with D perhaps matching TRBD1 (5 bases). This CDR3 is built from 13 residues. Trimming took 2 bases from V and 10 from J, leaving 10 bases between them. Germline V gene lookup returns CDR1 SGHRS and CDR2 YFSETQ. In nucleotides, the CDR3 is TGCGCCAGCAGCTTAGGCAGGGACTCACCCCTCCACTTT. Protein product: CASSLGRDSPLHF. Full variable domain (rest looked up from reference TRBV5-1 and TRBJ1-6): KAGVTQTPRYLIKTRGQQVTLSCSPISGHRSVSWYQQTPGQGLQFLFEYFSETQRNKGNFPGRFSGRQFSNSRSEMNVSTLELGDSALYLCASSLGRDSPLHFGNGTRLTVT.

The chain joins TRBV7-2 to TRBJ2-3; D possibly matches TRBD1 or TRBD2 (5 bases each). V lost 5 bases to trimming and J lost 5 bases, with 20 bases between them. Per germline, CDR1 SGHTA and CDR2 FQGNSA. This CDR3 has 16 amino acids. The CDR3 nucleotides are TGTGCCAGCAGCCCCGCTGGGACGGGTATGGGAGATACGCAGTATTTT. It is translated as CASSPAGTGMGDTQYF.

This clone was detected only a few times. The chain carries TRBV6-1 and TRBJ2-5, with 8 nucleotides matching TRBD2. Per germline, CDR1 MNHNS and CDR2 SASEGT. V lost 0 bases and J lost 1; bases outside the gene matches: 7. The CDR3 has 17 amino acids. The CDR3 bases are TGTGCCAGCAGTGAAGCGCTTACGGGGGGGGTCCAAGAGACCCAGTACTTC. It codes for CASSEALTGGVQETQYF.